A selection of T cell receptor beta chains follows, all from one sample in a study of blood T cell repertoires in COVID-19. Clones were sequenced by immunoSEQ multiplex PCR, and TCRdb holds only the in-frame ones, with some missing. The data hold roughly 130,000 clones, with roughly 80% observed a single time. Sequenced input: peripheral blood. The origin of the receptors is a woman aged 80 or over with acute or convalescent COVID-19. CDR3s include the opening cysteine and the closing phenylalanine or tryptophan. Fields, in order: J gene, D gene, V gene, clone size, CDR3 DNA, CDR3 protein. The D gene is left open where the match is weak. Some rows have no size entry. The others give once, few or many, or a class for an expanded clone.

TRBJ1-3,NA,TRBV19,NA,TGTGCCAGCGGAGGCACCTCTGGAAACACCATATATTTT,CASGGTSGNTIYF
TRBJ1-1,NA,TRBV7-3,NA,TGTGCCAGCAGCTTATATCCAGGGAACACTGAAGCTTTCTTT,CASSLYPGNTEAFF
TRBJ1-4,TRBD1,TRBV3-1/TRBV3-2,NA,TGTGCCAGCAGCCAGCTGACAGGGACTAATGAAAAACTGTTTTTT,CASSQLTGTNEKLFF
TRBJ1-1,TRBD1,TRBV29-1,NA,TGCAGCGTTGAAGAACAGGGGGCCTTTCGTGAAGCTTTCTTT,CSVEEQGAFREAFF
TRBJ1-1,NA,TRBV5-1,NA,TGCGCCAGCAGCTCCCAGGGTCTCGGCACTGAAGCTTTCTTT,CASSSQGLGTEAFF
TRBJ1-1,TRBD1,TRBV27,NA,TGTGCCAGCAGTCCCACTAGGACAGGCCACACTGAAGCTTTCTTT,CASSPTRTGHTEAFF
TRBJ1-2,TRBD1,TRBV29-1,NA,TGCAGCGTTGAGACAGGGGATGGCTACACCTTC,CSVETGDGYTF
TRBJ2-1,TRBD2,TRBV30,NA,TGTGCCTGGGCCGAGGGACTAGATAAATACAATGAGCAGTTCTTC,CAWAEGLDKYNEQFF
TRBJ2-3,NA,TRBV24-1,NA,TGTGCCACCAGTGAGTACAGTTCAGATACGCAGTATTTT,CATSEYSSDTQYF
TRBJ2-7,NA,TRBV5-8,once,TGTGCCAGCAGTTCGGACAGCACCTACGAGCAGTACTTC,CASSSDSTYEQYF
TRBJ2-3,NA,TRBV4-1,NA,TGCGCCAGCCGCGGGGCGGTAGCAGATACGCAGTATTTT,CASRGAVADTQYF
TRBJ1-6,NA,TRBV19,NA,TGTGCCAGTAGTATACTAAGCCCCAATTCACCCCTCCACTTT,CASSILSPNSPLHF
TRBJ1-2,TRBD1,TRBV2,NA,TGTGCCAGCAGTACTGACAGGGGAGTACGTGGCTACACCTTC,CASSTDRGVRGYTF
TRBJ2-7,TRBD2,TRBV29-1,NA,TGCAGCGTTACCGTACTAGCGGGGGGGCAAGGGCAGTACTTC,CSVTVLAGGQGQYF
TRBJ1-1,TRBD1,TRBV15,NA,TGTGCCACCAGCAGAGCTCGACAGGGTGGTACTGAAGCTTTCTTT,CATSRARQGGTEAFF
TRBJ1-2,TRBD1,TRBV2,NA,TGTGCCAGCATTGTGAGGGACAGGGGGAATGGCTACACCTTC,CASIVRDRGNGYTF
TRBJ1-4,TRBD1,TRBV29-1,NA,TGCAGCCCAACAACCCCCGGGACAGGGAATGAAAAACTGTTTTTT,CSPTTPGTGNEKLFF
TRBJ2-5,TRBD1,TRBV6-6,NA,TGTGCCAGTACAGGGGGCGTAAGAGAGACCCAGTACTTC,CASTGGVRETQYF
TRBJ1-2,NA,TRBV29-1,NA,TGCAGCGTTGTCGGGGATGGAAGCTATGGCTACACCTTC,CSVVGDGSYGYTF
TRBJ2-6,TRBD1,TRBV6-1,NA,TGTGCCAGCAGTGAAGGGGGACAGCCTTTCATCTCTGGGGCCAACGTCCTGACTTTC,CASSEGGQPFISGANVLTF
TRBJ1-4,NA,TRBV2,NA,TGTGCCAGCAGGCCCTTCCGGGATGAAAAACTGTTTTTT,CASRPFRDEKLFF
TRBJ1-2,NA,TRBV3-1/TRBV3-2,NA,TGTGCCAGCAGCCAAGGGACTTTTAACTATGGCTACACCTTC,CASSQGTFNYGYTF
TRBJ1-1,TRBD1,TRBV7-9,NA,TGTGCCAGCAGCTCACAGGGGGCGAACACTGAAGCTTTCTTT,CASSSQGANTEAFF
TRBJ2-5,NA,TRBV4-2,NA,TGTGCCAGCAGCCAAGTCGTTCGGGGTGGGACCCAGTACTTC,CASSQVVRGGTQYF
TRBJ1-6,TRBD1,TRBV7-3,NA,TGTGCCAGCAGCTTAACCGGGACAGGGAATTCACCCCTCCACTTT,CASSLTGTGNSPLHF
TRBJ1-5,TRBD1,TRBV27,NA,TGTGCCAGCAGTCGGGCTCCGACAGGGGGTTCCAATCAGCCCCAGCATTTT,CASSRAPTGGSNQPQHF
TRBJ2-5,TRBD1,TRBV11-1,NA,TGTGCCAGCACCTTACAGGGGGCAGGGACCCAGTACTTC,CASTLQGAGTQYF
TRBJ1-6,NA,TRBV11-2,NA,TGTGCCAGCAGCTGGGCTGGAACTAATTCACCCCTCCACTTT,CASSWAGTNSPLHF
TRBJ2-1,TRBD2,TRBV19,once,TGTGCCAGTAGTAAGACTAGCGGGGGCTACAATGAGCAGTTCTTC,CASSKTSGGYNEQFF
TRBJ1-1,TRBD1,TRBV7-8,NA,TGTGCCAGCAGCTCTAGACAGGGATCCACTGAAGCTTTCTTT,CASSSRQGSTEAFF
TRBJ2-7,TRBD1,TRBV7-2,NA,TGTGCCAGCAGCTTAGGGCAGGGGGCCATCTACGAGCAGTACTTC,CASSLGQGAIYEQYF
TRBJ1-4,NA,TRBV12-5,NA,TGTGCTAGTGGTTTGTTGATATCAGGGAAGAGAAGTAATGAAAAACTGTTTTTT,CASGLLISGKRSNEKLFF